A single T cell receptor (beta chain) is shown here with its context. Its target is not known. The CDR3 extends over 14 amino acids. CDR1 and CDR2 (germline): SGHTA, FQGNSA. The V gene end was trimmed by 5 bases and the J gene end by 10 bases; junction bases not matched to a gene: 10. These data originate in a study of Ad26.COV2.S vaccination and SARS-CoV-2 variants. General study findings and limits: Individuals receiving vaccine had higher spike-specific TCR breadth than placebo recipients did. Total responses of T cells may have been underestimated by the analyses of TCR breadth and depth. Once vaccination had occurred, spike-specific CD8+ and CD4+ T cell responses reportedly showed substantial breadth. Vaccine and placebo groups showed comparable non-spike TCR breadth.

Profiled with immunoSEQ multiplex PCR; TCRdb holds only in-frame clones, not every one. The repertoire consists of about 94,000 clones, with 82% occurring once and the leading ten covering roughly 15%. This rearrangement joins TRBV7-2 to TRBJ2-7, with 11 bases matching TRBD2. The input for sequencing was peripheral blood, taken after recovery from COVID-19. This receptor was obtained from a human donor who had recovered from COVID-19. The CDR3 region is CASSLSTSGSGQYF. Written as DNA, the CDR3 is TGTGCCAGCAGCCTCAGTACTAGCGGGAGTGGACAGTACTTC.